This T cell receptor beta chain was sequenced during a study of T cell responses to AZD1222 COVID-19 vaccine. In the study overall: Combined were second doses at about 4 or about 12 weeks. Study-level points and caveats: CD4 TCRs covered the whole spike, strongest at regions 160-218 and 743-854.

The table came from immunoSEQ multiplex PCR; TCRdb's copy has only in-frame clones and leaves some out. The sample yields some 120,000 clones, roughly 91% seen once. This clone was seen more than once but under ten times. No antigen is known for it. The receptor was isolated from an adult in good health. The material sequenced was peripheral blood, taken on day 0 of AZD1222 vaccination.

CDR3 nucleotide sequence: TGCGCCAGCAGCCAAGACCTTACGGCCAGAGATACGCAGTATTTT. This encodes CASSQDLTARDTQYF. This chain connects TRBV4-3 to TRBJ2-3; D uncertain. Trimming removed 0 bases at V and 5 bases at J, with 12 bases between. CDR1 and CDR2 (germline): LGHNA, YSLEER. This CDR3 has 15 amino acids.